This T cell receptor beta chain originates from a study of cytomegalovirus exposure and HLA in healthy donors. Study observations and caveats: Earlier findings revealed that most TCR beta V segments proved productive either about 87% or about 30% of the time. Another analysis was done later, and it associated approximately 17,000 TCR beta sequences with HLA alleles at 0.05 false discovery rate.

In the PCR, 60 Vbeta and 13 Jbeta primers were used. The method was immunoSEQ multiplex PCR; TCRdb's version includes in-frame clones alone and lacks a portion of them. The sample holds around 150,000 clones, around 80% seen once. On this clone: Its antigen is undetermined.

Deletions cut 0 bases from V and 2 bases from J, with 12 bases between. This CDR3 contains 15 residues. Per the germline V gene, CDR1 is SGHRS and CDR2 is YFSETQ. This receptor was obtained from a woman younger than 35 in good health and CMV-seronegative. V gene TRBV5-1 combines with J gene TRBJ2-7, with D tentatively TRBD1 (5 bases). Sequenced: PBMCs. The CDR3 loop is CASSLETGWAYEQYF. CDR3 in DNA: TGCGCCAGCAGCTTGGAAACAGGTTGGGCCTACGAGCAGTACTTC.